One sample yielded the 14 T cell receptor beta chains listed below, sequenced in a study of response to subunit inactivated influenza vaccine. TCRdb itself ran the RT-PCR reads through MiXCR, one entry per CDR3 protein. The table includes hundreds of thousands of distinct CDR3 sequences, about 8% detected once. The material sequenced was PBMCs from blood, taken less than 30 months after vaccination. The receptor source for this set is a man in his fifties or sixties who received an inactivated influenza vaccine.

The chain carries TRBV14 and TRBJ2-3; tentatively, D is TRBD2 (5 bases). Deletions cut 3 bases from V and 3 bases from J, with 10 bases between. The CDR3 is 14 residues long. The germline V gene has CDR1 SGHDN and CDR2 FVKESK. CDR3 region: CASSQLSGTDTQYF. The DNA for the CDR3 is TGTGCCAGCAGCCAGCTGTCGGGAACAGATACGCAGTATTTT.

The chain combines TRBV2 with TRBJ1-5, with a tentative D call TRBD1 (6 bases). The CDR3 is made up of 14 amino acids. Per the germline V gene, CDR1 is SNHLY and CDR2 is FYNNEI. The V gene lost 6 bases and the J gene lost 4 bases, with 13 bases spanning the gap. CDR3 DNA: TGTGCCAGCAGCTTCTGGACAGTTAATCAGCCCCAGCATTTT. Its protein is CASSFWTVNQPQHF.

This chain uses TRBV7-2 with TRBJ2-1, with D maybe TRBD1 (5 bases). Per the germline V gene, CDR1 is SGHTA and CDR2 is FQGNSA. The CDR3 has 13 residues. V dropped 5 bases and J dropped 10 bases, with 15 bases sitting between them. Written as DNA, the CDR3 is TGTGCCAGCAGCCGTACAGGAATGGGCGAGCAGTTCTTC. It yields the protein CASSRTGMGEQFF.

A few counts support this clonotype. This CDR3 reads CASSQTGLQFF. The CDR3 DNA follows: TGTGCCAGCAGCCAGACAGGGCTTCAGTTCTTC. The rearrangement joins TRBV12-3 or TRBV12-4 to TRBJ2-1, with TRBD1 matching 7 bases. The CDR3 covers 11 residues. V dropped 6 bases and J dropped 13; count of bases not matched to a gene: 6.

This clonotype was detected only a few times. CDR3 nucleotides: TGTGCCAGCAGCTTCGGGACAGGGGCTTGGGATCAGCCCCAGCATTTT. Translation: CASSFGTGAWDQPQHF. V gene TRBV12-3 or TRBV12-4 combines with J gene TRBJ1-5; TRBD1 matches at 10 bases. The CDR3 length is 16 residues. With V trimmed by 6 bases and J by 5 bases, 10 bases remained unmatched.

The chain carries TRBV7-2 and TRBJ2-5, with 10 bases lining up with TRBD2. The V gene's germline CDR1 is SGHTA and CDR2 FQGNSA. The CDR3 runs 17 residues. The junction had 4 bases not matched to a gene; V was cut back by 0 bases and J by 0 bases. The CDR3 protein is CASSLAGTSAYQETQYF. The CDR3 coding sequence is TGTGCCAGCAGCTTAGCCGGGACTAGCGCGTACCAAGAGACCCAGTACTTC.

This clonotype was detected a few times. The rearrangement joins TRBV28 to TRBJ2-3, with TRBD2 identical over 13 bases. The CDR3 runs 19 residues. Germline CDR1 and CDR2: MDHEN and SYDVKM. Trimming took 4 bases from V and 3 from J; bases not matched to a gene: 13. CDR3 bases: TGTGCCAGCAGTTCCCTTCCGGGACTAGCGGGGCCCACGACAGATACGCAGTATTTT. This encodes CASSSLPGLAGPTTDTQYF.

The table lists this clonotype with many counts. Relative to the germline gene, one junction end is altered; a read error may explain this. The chain employs TRBV5-1 and TRBJ2-5; 8 bases are shared with TRBD1. In germline, CDR1 is SGHRS, CDR2 YFSETQ. The CDR3 totals 13 residues. The CDR3 loop reads CASSSRGLETQYF. The DNA of the CDR3 is TGTGCCAGCAGTTCCAGGGGGCTAGAGACCCAGTACTTC.

The chain recombines TRBV4-1 with TRBJ2-7; D gene uncertain. The length of the CDR3 is 15 residues. V was shortened by 0 bases and J by 2 bases, with 11 bases between the two germline ends. Germline CDR1 is MGHRA and CDR2 is YSYEKL. The CDR3 nucleotides read TGCGCCAGCAGCCAAGAAGTGTCTTCGACCTACGAGCAGTACTTC. It translates to CASSQEVSSTYEQYF.

In this sample, this clonotype turned up a few times. In DNA, the CDR3 is TGTGCCATACAGACCGTTCGAAATAACTATGGCTACACCTTC. It is translated as CAIQTVRNNYGYTF. The chain links TRBV6-1 to TRBJ1-2, with unresolved D. Germline lookup yields CDR1 MNHNS and CDR2 SASEGT. Trimming removed 10 bases at V and 1 base at J, with 16 bases between. The CDR3 has 14 residues.

The chain has TRBV27 and TRBJ2-5; weak D call: TRBD2 (7 bases). The CDR3 is 16 residues long. The germline V and J ends were trimmed by 8 bases and 5 bases, with 24 bases remaining between them. Germline CDR1 is MNHEY and CDR2 is SMNVEV (reference sequence). CDR3 sequence: CASRGGGGGIVETQYF. In DNA, the CDR3 is TGTGCCAGCCGCGGGGGAGGGGGGGGCATTGTGGAGACCCAGTACTTC.

This clonotype was observed a few times. The DNA of the CDR3 is TGCGCCAGCAGCCAAGAGACAGGGGCGAGGAACACTGAAGCTTTCTTT. It translates to CASSQETGARNTEAFF. The V call is TRBV4-1, the J call TRBJ1-1; 8 bases fit TRBD1. The CDR3 consists of 16 residues. Germline trimming cut 0 bases from V and 1 base from J; bases unmatched to any gene: 4. The V gene's germline CDR1 is MGHRA and CDR2 YSYEKL.

This clonotype turned up a few times. The CDR3, as DNA: TGCAGTGCTACTTTGGGCCGAGGGGAGACCCAGTACTTC. This gives the protein CSATLGRGETQYF. This chain links TRBV20-1 with TRBJ2-5; TRBD2 might be the D (5 bases). The V and J ends lost 4 bases and 5 bases respectively, with 14 bases between them. This CDR3 contains 13 residues. Germline CDR1 reads DFQATT; CDR2 reads SNEGSKA (reference sequence).

This clonotype was counted ten times or more. The CDR3 DNA sequence: TGCAGTGCACCTAGAGGGGGCGGGAACACCGGGGAGCTGTTTTTT. Its protein is CSAPRGGGNTGELFF. The V gene is TRBV20-1, the J gene TRBJ2-2, with 7 bases fitting TRBD1. The ends lost 6 bases at V and 1 base at J; junction bases unmatched: 8. The CDR3 length is 15 residues. Germline CDR1 DFQATT, CDR2 SNEGSKA (reference sequence).